The present entry profiles one T cell receptor (beta chain) with its context. This entry belongs to a study of radiation and T cells in renal cell carcinoma. Time point in this sample: blood 4 weeks post-SBRT, at nephrectomy. Noted treatment: 15 Gy SBRT to primary tumor, nephrectomy 4 weeks later. Per germline, CDR1 SGHTA and CDR2 FQGNSA. The V and J ends lost 5 bases and 0 bases, in that order; junction bases with no gene match: 4. The CDR3 has 15 residues. Libraries were prepared by immunoSEQ multiplex PCR; TCRdb keeps only in-frame clonotypes and omits some of them. This repertoire shows 130,000 to 150,000 clones, 86% found once; its top ten account for 17%.

The origin of this receptor is a woman aged 50 to 65 with renal cell carcinoma. The genes are TRBV7-2 and TRBJ2-7, with 10 bases lining up with TRBD2. The input for sequencing was blood, taken from a patient whose treatment included radiotherapy and nephrectomy. CDR3 sequence: CASSVLAGSSYEQYF. The CDR3 bases are TGTGCCAGCAGCGTACTAGCGGGGAGCTCCTACGAGCAGTACTTC.